This TCR beta chain derives from a study of CD8 T cells in Susac syndrome. The CDR3 is 15 residues long. The ends were cut back, 8 bases at V and 0 bases at J, with 17 bases in the middle. Germline CDR1 reads SNHLY; CDR2 reads FYNNEI. TCR beta sequencing covered blood CD8+ and CD4+ T cells. Negative magnetic isolation gave CD8+ and CD4+ cells; FACS enriched CD8+ TEMRA. This clonotype was observed a single time. The antigen remains unidentified. Reverse transcription used about 0.45 to 1 ug RNA and random hexamers. Multiplex PCR with immunoSEQ amplified the TCR beta CDR3 across 54 Vbeta and 13 Jbeta. Each CDR3 protein gets one entry after TCRdb re-called the immunoSEQ multiplex PCR reads with MiXCR. Of about 49,000 distinct CDR3 sequences listed, approximately 93% are singletons. Study-wide findings and caveats: The authors acknowledged that the study's TCR sequencing and HLA analysis involved relatively few individuals.

This TCR derives from a human donor in good health. The chain joins TRBV2 to TRBJ2-7, with D unclear. Input material: CD8+ T cells from PBMCs. CDR3 nucleotides: TGTGCCAGCCTTGAAGTTAGTATGCGCTCCTACGAGCAGTACTTC. It encodes CASLEVSMRSYEQYF.